The sequence of this TCR beta chain was determined in a study of regulatory T cells in long-lasting Graves disease. V lost 4 bases, J lost 6 bases, and 19 bases lay in between. This CDR3 has 15 residues. Germline V gene data show CDR1 as SGDLS and CDR2 as YYNGEE. At least ten counts were recorded for this clonotype. Stated time point: newly diagnosed GD, antithyroid drugs for less than 3 months. There was RNA extracted from PBMCs, and the TCR library was made from it. Relying on iRepertoire HTBI primers and Arm-PCR of CDR3 regions, the team built TCR beta libraries. Using its own MiXCR run on the multiplex PCR reads, TCRdb lists one record per CDR3 protein. Of some 370,000 distinct CDR3 sequences in the sample, 12% were seen once. This sample also belongs to another study, concerning T cells in Graves' hyperthyroidism and ophthalmopathy.

This TCR derives from a woman between 18 and 29 years old with Graves disease. This specimen was peripheral blood mononuclear cells (PBMCs), taken at new diagnosis, from a patient treated with antithyroid drugs. The chain links TRBV9 to TRBJ1-2, with D possibly matching TRBD1 (5 bases). The CDR3 loop is CASSPGYGAGDGYTF. The CDR3 DNA reads TGTGCCAGCAGCCCAGGGTACGGCGCGGGGGATGGCTACACCTTC.